Below, 24 T cell receptor beta chains from the same sample are listed, as sequenced in a study of blood T cell repertoires in COVID-19. Some clones are missing from TCRdb's copy, which holds only in-frame ones; the method was immunoSEQ multiplex PCR. This sample has 150,000 to 200,000 clones, with roughly 90% found just once. The material sequenced was peripheral blood. These receptors were taken from a woman in her seventies with acute or convalescent COVID-19.

The chain couples TRBV18 to TRBJ2-2; 12 bases agree with TRBD2. Trimming cost V 2 bases and J 6 bases; bases outside gene matches: 7. Per the germline V gene, CDR1 is KGHSH and CDR2 is LQKENI. The length of the CDR3 is 17 residues. CDR3 DNA: TGTGCCAGCTCACCATCGACTAGCGGGAGCGTAGCCGGGGAGCTGTTTTTT. Residues: CASSPSTSGSVAGELFF.

The chain uses TRBV4-3 and TRBJ1-6; the match to TRBD1 covers 8 bases. V dropped 2 bases and J dropped 10; count of bases not matched to a gene: 10. This CDR3 comprises 16 residues. CDR1 and CDR2 from the germline V gene are LGHNA and YSLEER. The CDR3 bases are TGCGCCAGCAGCCAACACCACGGACAGGGTTCATCACCCCTCCACTTT. Protein: CASSQHHGQGSSPLHF.

The V and J genes are TRBV7-9 and TRBJ2-1, with D possibly being TRBD2 (6 bases). With 3 bases removed from V and 10 bases from J, the gap between germline ends came to 19 bases. This CDR3 is 15 amino acids long. Germline V lookup: CDR1 SEHNR, CDR2 FQNEAQ (reference sequence). The CDR3 protein is CASSFTLGGLGEQFF. The CDR3 nucleotides are TGTGCCAGCAGCTTTACCCTCGGAGGGTTGGGGGAGCAGTTCTTC.

The V gene is TRBV7-8, the J gene TRBJ1-2, with 9 bases fitting TRBD1. The CDR3 is 14 residues long. The ends lost 2 bases at V and 4 bases at J; junction bases unmatched: 2. Germline V gene data show CDR1 as SGHVS and CDR2 as FQNEAQ. The DNA of the CDR3 is TGTGCCAGCAGCTTAAGACAGGGGGGCTATGGCTACACCTTC. Its translation: CASSLRQGGYGYTF.

The chain combines TRBV6-1 with TRBJ1-1; TRBD1 might be the D (6 bases). CDR1 and CDR2 (germline): MNHNS, SASEGT. Trimming took off 3 bases at V and 4 bases at J, with 12 bases between the two ends. This CDR3 has 14 amino acids. For the CDR3, the DNA is TGTGCCAGCAGTGAGATGAGGGGGACCACTGAAGCTTTCTTT. This translates into CASSEMRGTTEAFF.

In the case of this clone: The CDR3 end shows no conserved phenylalanine or tryptophan, and so a read error is likely. The DNA is omitted, as the CDR3 cannot be located on it reliably, and the CDR3 follows TCRdb's listing. This rearrangement joins TRBV28 to TRBJ1-1; no DNA check was done on the table's D call, TRBD1. The CDR3 spans 15 amino acids, including both terminal residues. Looked up from germline, CDR1 is MDHEN and CDR2 is SYDVKM. CDR3 protein: CASSLGPGTGGRPEV.

This rearrangement joins TRBV7-2 to TRBJ1-3; D remains unclear. Germline CDR1 is SGHTA and CDR2 is FQGNSA. The CDR3 totals 15 residues. V lost 5 bases to trimming and J lost 0 bases, with 11 bases between them. The DNA of the CDR3 is TGTGCCAGCAGCATTCAGACTAGCTCTGGAAACACCATATATTTT. It yields the protein CASSIQTSSGNTIYF.

The chain is built from TRBV7-8 and TRBJ2-5; tentatively, D is TRBD2 (5 bases). CDR1 and CDR2 from the germline V gene are SGHVS and FQNEAQ. This CDR3 contains 17 residues. V lost 7 bases and J lost 2, with 23 bases in between. CDR3 sequence reads: CASIENRAFRTQETQYF. CDR3 nucleotides: TGTGCCAGCATCGAAAACCGGGCTTTTAGGACTCAAGAGACCCAGTACTTC. The entire variable domain, with the rest obtained from reference TRBV7-8 and TRBJ2-5, is as follows: GAGVSQSPRYKVAKRGQDVALRCDPISGHVSLFWYQQALGQGPEFLTYFQNEAQLDKSGLPSDRFFAERPEGSVSTLKIQRTQQEDSAVYLCASIENRAFRTQETQYFGPGTRLLVL.

The chain recombines TRBV24-1 with TRBJ1-2; TRBD1 agrees at 8 bases. Germline-derived CDR1 and CDR2 are KGHDR and SFDVKD. This CDR3 comprises 15 residues. With 3 bases clipped from V and 3 bases from J, the junction kept 5 bases outside the gene matches. This chain's CDR3 is CATSDPGQGDYGYTF. DNA of the CDR3: TGTGCCACCAGTGATCCAGGACAGGGAGACTATGGCTACACCTTC.

This clone was observed a single time. The gene calls are TRBV7-2 and TRBJ2-7, with 7 bases aligning to TRBD2. CDR3 length: 14 amino acids. CDR1 is SGHTA and CDR2 is FQGNSA in the germline V gene. V dropped 2 bases and J dropped 3; count of bases not matched to a gene: 4. In DNA form, the CDR3 reads TGTGCCAGCAGCTTAAGTGGGACTATCTACGAGCAGTACTTC. Protein: CASSLSGTIYEQYF.

This chain joins TRBV29-1 and TRBJ2-1, with a possible D match to TRBD2 (6 bases). The V gene's germline CDR1 is SQVTM and CDR2 ANQGSEA. V lost 6 bases and J lost 6, with 12 bases in between. This CDR3 is built from 12 residues. The CDR3 here is CSVVASANEQFF. The CDR3 DNA reads TGCAGCGTAGTCGCTAGCGCCAATGAGCAGTTCTTC.

The V call is TRBV29-1, the J call TRBJ2-7, with 7 bases fitting TRBD1. The CDR3 runs to 14 residues. Germline V gives CDR1 SQVTM, CDR2 ANQGSEA. J gave up 9 bases and V 5 bases, and 16 bases lay outside the gene matches. The chain's CDR3 is CSVLRDRGGSAQYF. For the CDR3, the DNA is TGCAGCGTTCTTCGGGACAGAGGTGGTTCCGCGCAGTACTTC.

The chain combines TRBV24-1 with TRBJ1-5; possible D gene TRBD1, 5 bases. CDR1 and CDR2 from the germline V gene are KGHDR and SFDVKD. V lost 5 bases and J 0 bases, leaving 10 bases between the germline ends. This CDR3 is built from 15 residues. As DNA, the CDR3 is TGTGCCACCAGTGCGGAGGGGTATAGCAATCAGCCCCAGCATTTT. This sequence encodes CATSAEGYSNQPQHF.

The rearrangement joins TRBV7-2 to TRBJ1-5; TRBD1 might be the D (6 bases). The CDR3 is 15 amino acids. V shed 2 bases and J shed 5 bases, with 13 bases lying between them. The V gene's germline CDR1 is SGHTA and CDR2 FQGNSA. DNA for the CDR3: TGTGCCAGCAGCTTATATTTTCCAGGGGATCAGCCCCAGCATTTT. The encoded protein is CASSLYFPGDQPQHF.

DNA for the CDR3: TGTGCCAGCAGCCTCCGAAATAGCGGTGAGCAGTTCTTC. Translation gives CASSLRNSGEQFF. The chain has TRBV7-3 and TRBJ2-1, with D tentatively TRBD2 (6 bases). Between the trimmed V and J ends, which lost 5 bases and 9 bases, there was a span of 14 bases. The CDR3 totals 13 residues. Germline CDR1 and CDR2: SGHTA and FQGTGA.

This clone was seen only a few times. This chain uses TRBV5-6 with TRBJ2-3; TRBD2 matches 7 bases. From germline, CDR1 is SGHDT and CDR2 YYEEEE. V was clipped by 4 bases and J by 1 base; unmatched bases: 9. The CDR3 has 16 residues. DNA for the CDR3: TGTGCCAGCAGCCTCCAAGGACTAGTCGGCACAGATACGCAGTATTTT. This sequence encodes CASSLQGLVGTDTQYF.

This chain joins TRBV10-1 and TRBJ2-3, with TRBD2 identical over 10 bases. V dropped 6 bases and J dropped 3; count of bases not matched to a gene: 6. CDR1 and CDR2 (germline): WNHNN, SYGVQD (reference sequence). The CDR3 sequence is 15 residues long. As DNA, the CDR3 is TGCGCCAGCAGCCTACTAGCGGGGATTACAGATACGCAGTATTTT. It encodes CASSLLAGITDTQYF.

Details on this clone: This specimen includes other DNA sequences encoding the same CDR3. The rearrangement links TRBV12-5 to TRBJ1-3; unclear D gene. There are 14 residues in the CDR3. Germline CDR1 is LGHNT and CDR2 is FRNRAP. Trimming removed 3 bases from V and 0 bases from J, with 6 bases in between. CDR3 residues: CASGLGSSGNTIYF. CDR3 sequence (DNA): TGTGCTAGTGGTTTAGGGAGCTCTGGAAACACCATATATTTT.

The rearrangement joins TRBV7-9 to TRBJ2-2, with 10 positions matching TRBD2. CDR1 and CDR2 (germline): SEHNR, FQNEAQ (reference sequence). J was trimmed by 2 bases and V by 5 bases; bases with no gene match: 5. The CDR3 consists of 16 residues. CDR3 sequence: CASSPRTSGNTGELFF. The CDR3 bases are TGTGCCAGCAGCCCCCGGACTAGCGGAAACACCGGGGAGCTGTTTTTT.

V and J are TRBV6-5 and TRBJ1-4; no reliable D call. The CDR3 has 15 residues. CDR1 MNHEY and CDR2 SVGAGI come from the germline V gene. Trimming shortened V by 4 bases and J by 8 bases, and 17 bases separated the two germline ends. As DNA, the CDR3 is TGTGCCAGCAGTTCCAAGACACGGGGTGGAGAAAAACTGTTTTTT. It encodes CASSSKTRGGEKLFF.

The J gene is TRBJ2-2, the V gene TRBV11-2; TRBD2 matches 9 bases. Trimming took 7 bases from V and 5 from J; bases not matched to a gene: 2. This CDR3 is built from 13 residues. Germline V CDR1 and CDR2: SGHAT, FQNNGV. The CDR3 DNA sequence: TGTGCCAGCATAGCGGGAGTTACCGGGGAGCTGTTTTTT. Residues: CASIAGVTGELFF.

J is TRBJ2-7 and V is TRBV11-2, with D tentatively TRBD1 (6 bases). The CDR3 totals 14 residues. The V gene lost 3 bases and the J gene lost 6 bases, with 15 bases spanning the gap. Germline-derived CDR1 and CDR2 are SGHAT and FQNNGV. CDR3 residues: CASSFGQPPSEQYF. In DNA, the CDR3 is TGTGCCAGCAGCTTTGGACAGCCGCCTTCCGAGCAGTACTTC. Variable domain in full (rest from reference TRBV11-2 and TRBJ2-7): EAGVAQSPRYKIIEKRQSVAFWCNPISGHATLYWYQQILGQGPKLLIQFQNNGVVDDSQLPKDRFSAERLKGVDSTLKIQPAKLEDSAVYLCASSFGQPPSEQYFGPGTRLTVT.

The chain employs TRBV11-2 and TRBJ1-2; 7 positions agree with TRBD1. The germline gives CDR1 SGHAT, CDR2 FQNNGV. There are 15 residues in the CDR3. Losses at the gene ends were 5 bases for V and 3 bases for J; bases not matched to a gene: 9. CDR3 coding DNA: TGTGCCAGCAGCCCAAGACAGGGTTGGTACTATGGCTACACCTTC. It yields the protein CASSPRQGWYYGYTF.

The J gene is TRBJ2-5, the V gene TRBV27; 9 positions match TRBD1. CDR3 length equals 16 residues. Germline CDR1 and CDR2: MNHEY and SMNVEV (reference sequence). Trimming cost V 5 bases and J 2 bases; bases outside gene matches: 9. In nucleotides, the CDR3 is TGTGCCAGCAGTAGAGGACAGGGGATGGGGCAAGAGACCCAGTACTTC. It codes for CASSRGQGMGQETQYF.